This T cell receptor (beta chain) originates from a study of identical twins. As concerns this clonotype: What it recognizes is unknown.

MiXCR was run by TCRdb on the 5' RACE reads, yielding one entry per CDR3 protein. The data show 350,000 to 450,000 distinct CDR3 sequences, approximately 18% seen once. Germline V gene sequence: CDR1 DFQATT, CDR2 SNEGSKA (reference sequence). There are 13 residues in the CDR3. V shed 6 bases and J shed 1 base, with 13 bases lying between them. Study-wide findings and caveats: An excess of low generation probability was shown by twin-shared out-of-frame alpha sequences.

Everyone who donated was a healthy Caucasian. The sample consisted of naive T cells sorted from blood. This TCR derives from a man aged 50-59 years in good health. The chain employs TRBV20-1 and TRBJ2-7, with D maybe TRBD1 (6 bases). CDR3 DNA sequence: TGCAGTGCCCGGACCGGACAGTCCTACGAGCAGTACTTC. This codes for CSARTGQSYEQYF.